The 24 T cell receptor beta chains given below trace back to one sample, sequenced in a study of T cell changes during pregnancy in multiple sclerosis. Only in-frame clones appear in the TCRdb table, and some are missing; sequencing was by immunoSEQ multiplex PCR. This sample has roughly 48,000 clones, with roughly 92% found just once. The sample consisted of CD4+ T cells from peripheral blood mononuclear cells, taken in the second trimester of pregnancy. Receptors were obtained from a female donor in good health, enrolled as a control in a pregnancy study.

CDR3 DNA: TGTGCCAGCAGTGATTGGGCCATTAATGAAAAACTGTTTTTT. It is translated as CASSDWAINEKLFF. The chain has TRBV6-1 and TRBJ1-4, with D uncertain. The germline V and J ends were trimmed by 3 bases and 4 bases, with 9 bases remaining between them. This CDR3 is built from 14 residues. Per germline, CDR1 MNHNS and CDR2 SASEGT.

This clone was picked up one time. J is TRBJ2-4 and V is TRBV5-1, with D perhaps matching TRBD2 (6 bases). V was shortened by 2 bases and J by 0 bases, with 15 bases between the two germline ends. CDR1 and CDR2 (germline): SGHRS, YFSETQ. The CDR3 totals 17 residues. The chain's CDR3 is CASSFEVRGRAKNIQYF. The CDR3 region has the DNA TGCGCCAGCAGCTTCGAAGTTCGGGGGAGAGCCAAAAACATTCAGTACTTC.

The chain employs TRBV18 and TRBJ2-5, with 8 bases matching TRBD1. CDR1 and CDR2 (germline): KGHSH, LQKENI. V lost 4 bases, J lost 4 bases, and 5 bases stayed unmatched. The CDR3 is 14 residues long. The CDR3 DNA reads TGTGCCAGCTCACAGGACAGGGTTACAGAGACCCAGTACTTC. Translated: CASSQDRVTETQYF.

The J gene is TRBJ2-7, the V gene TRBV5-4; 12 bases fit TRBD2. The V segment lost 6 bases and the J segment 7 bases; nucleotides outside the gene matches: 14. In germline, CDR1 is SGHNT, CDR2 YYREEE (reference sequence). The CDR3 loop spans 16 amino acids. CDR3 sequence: CASTELAGGHSLEQYF. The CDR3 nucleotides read TGTGCCAGCACCGAACTAGCGGGAGGCCACTCCTTGGAGCAGTACTTC.

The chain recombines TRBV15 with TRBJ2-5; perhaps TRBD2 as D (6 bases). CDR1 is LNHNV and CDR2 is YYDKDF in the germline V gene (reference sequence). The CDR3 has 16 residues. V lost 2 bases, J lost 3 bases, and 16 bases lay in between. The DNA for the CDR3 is TGTGCCACCAGCAGACCTGGGGGACTCCGAGAAGAGACCCAGTACTTC. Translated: CATSRPGGLREETQYF.

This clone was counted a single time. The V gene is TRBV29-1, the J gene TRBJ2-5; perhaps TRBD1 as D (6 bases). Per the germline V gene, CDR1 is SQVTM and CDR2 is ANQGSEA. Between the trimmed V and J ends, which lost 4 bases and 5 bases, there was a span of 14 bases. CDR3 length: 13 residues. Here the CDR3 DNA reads TGCAGCGTTGGGGGACATCGCGGGGAGACCCAGTACTTC. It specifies CSVGGHRGETQYF.

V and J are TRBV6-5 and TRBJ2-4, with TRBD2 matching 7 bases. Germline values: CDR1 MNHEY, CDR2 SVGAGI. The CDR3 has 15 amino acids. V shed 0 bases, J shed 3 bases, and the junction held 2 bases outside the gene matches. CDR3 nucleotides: TGTGCCAGCAGTTACTCGGGGGGGGACAAAAACATTCAGTACTTC. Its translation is CASSYSGGDKNIQYF.

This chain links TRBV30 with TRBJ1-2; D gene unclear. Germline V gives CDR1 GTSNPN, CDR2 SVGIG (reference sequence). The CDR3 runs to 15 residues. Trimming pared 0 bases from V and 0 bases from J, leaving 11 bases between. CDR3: CAWSVLQAPNYGYTF. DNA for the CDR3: TGTGCCTGGAGTGTACTCCAGGCTCCTAACTATGGCTACACCTTC.

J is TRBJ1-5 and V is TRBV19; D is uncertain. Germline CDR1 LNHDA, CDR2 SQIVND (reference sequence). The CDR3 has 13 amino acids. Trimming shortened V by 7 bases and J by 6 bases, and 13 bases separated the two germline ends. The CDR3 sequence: CASTRSRLQPQHF. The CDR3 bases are TGTGCCAGTACTCGATCGAGACTTCAGCCCCAGCATTTT.

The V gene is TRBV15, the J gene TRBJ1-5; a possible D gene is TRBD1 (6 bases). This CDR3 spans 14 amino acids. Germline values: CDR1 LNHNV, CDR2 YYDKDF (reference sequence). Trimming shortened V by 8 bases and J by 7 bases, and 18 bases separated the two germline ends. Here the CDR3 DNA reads TGTGCCACCGGAGGGGGGGGCTCGTGGCAGCCCCAGCATTTT. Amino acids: CATGGGGSWQPQHF.

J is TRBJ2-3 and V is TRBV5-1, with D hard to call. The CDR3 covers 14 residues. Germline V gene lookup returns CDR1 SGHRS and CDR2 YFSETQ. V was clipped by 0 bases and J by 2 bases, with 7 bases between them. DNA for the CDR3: TGCGCCAGCAGCTTGGGACTCTTCACAGATACGCAGTATTTT. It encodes CASSLGLFTDTQYF.

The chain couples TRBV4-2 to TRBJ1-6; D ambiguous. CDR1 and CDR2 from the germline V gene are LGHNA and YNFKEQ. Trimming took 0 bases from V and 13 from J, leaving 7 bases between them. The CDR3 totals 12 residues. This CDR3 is CASSQDKAPLHF. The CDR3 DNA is TGTGCCAGCAGCCAAGACAAAGCGCCCCTCCACTTT.

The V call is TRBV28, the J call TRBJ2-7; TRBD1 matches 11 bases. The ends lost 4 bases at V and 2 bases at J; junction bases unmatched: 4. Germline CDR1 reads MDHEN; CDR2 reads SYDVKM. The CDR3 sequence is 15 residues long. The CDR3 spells CASSSGQGAAYEQYF. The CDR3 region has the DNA TGTGCCAGCAGTTCCGGACAGGGGGCGGCCTACGAGCAGTACTTC.

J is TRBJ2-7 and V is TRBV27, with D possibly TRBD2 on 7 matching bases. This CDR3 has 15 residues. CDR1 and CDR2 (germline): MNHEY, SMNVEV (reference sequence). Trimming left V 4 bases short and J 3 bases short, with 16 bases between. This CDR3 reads CASSSPPRGLYEQYF. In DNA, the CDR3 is TGTGCCAGCAGTTCTCCTCCGCGGGGGCTCTACGAGCAGTACTTC.

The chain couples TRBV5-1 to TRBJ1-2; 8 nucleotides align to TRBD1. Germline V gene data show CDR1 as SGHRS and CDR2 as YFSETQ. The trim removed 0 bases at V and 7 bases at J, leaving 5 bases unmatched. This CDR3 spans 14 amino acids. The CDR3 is CASSLGQGLGGYTF. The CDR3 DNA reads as TGCGCCAGCAGCTTGGGACAGGGGTTAGGTGGCTACACCTTC. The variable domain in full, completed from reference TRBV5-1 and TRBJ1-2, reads KAGVTQTPRYLIKTRGQQVTLSCSPISGHRSVSWYQQTPGQGLQFLFEYFSETQRNKGNFPGRFSGRQFSNSRSEMNVSTLELGDSALYLCASSLGQGLGGYTFGSGTRLTVV.

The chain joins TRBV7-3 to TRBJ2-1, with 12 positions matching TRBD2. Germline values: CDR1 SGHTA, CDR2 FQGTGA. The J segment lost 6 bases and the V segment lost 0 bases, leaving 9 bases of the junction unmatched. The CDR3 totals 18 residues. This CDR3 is CASSLTERLAGVTNEQFF. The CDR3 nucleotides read TGTGCCAGCAGCTTAACCGAGAGACTAGCGGGAGTCACCAATGAGCAGTTCTTC.

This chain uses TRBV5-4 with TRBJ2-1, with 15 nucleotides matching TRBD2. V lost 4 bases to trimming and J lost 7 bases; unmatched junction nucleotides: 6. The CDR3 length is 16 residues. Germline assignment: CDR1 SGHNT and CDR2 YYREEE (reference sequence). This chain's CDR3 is CASSGTGTSGRNEQFF. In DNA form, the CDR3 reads TGTGCCAGCAGCGGTACCGGGACTAGCGGGAGGAATGAGCAGTTCTTC.

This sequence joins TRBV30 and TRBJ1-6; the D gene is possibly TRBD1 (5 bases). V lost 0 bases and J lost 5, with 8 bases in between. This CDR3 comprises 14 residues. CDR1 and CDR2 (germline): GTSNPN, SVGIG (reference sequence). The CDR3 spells CAWSVGQNNSPLHF. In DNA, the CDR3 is TGTGCCTGGAGTGTAGGACAAAATAATTCACCCCTCCACTTT.

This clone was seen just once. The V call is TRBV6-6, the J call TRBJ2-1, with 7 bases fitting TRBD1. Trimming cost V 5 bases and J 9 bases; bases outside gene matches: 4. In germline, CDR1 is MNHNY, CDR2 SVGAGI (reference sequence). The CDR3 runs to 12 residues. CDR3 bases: TGTGCCAGCAGTGACAGGGTGGGTGAGCAGTTCTTC. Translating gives CASSDRVGEQFF.

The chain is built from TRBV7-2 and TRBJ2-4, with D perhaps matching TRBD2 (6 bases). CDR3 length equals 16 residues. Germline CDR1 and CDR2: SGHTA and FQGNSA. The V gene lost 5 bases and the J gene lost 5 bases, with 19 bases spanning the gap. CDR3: CASSLVSGAGENIQYF. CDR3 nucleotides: TGTGCCAGCAGCCTAGTTTCGGGAGCGGGCGAAAACATTCAGTACTTC.

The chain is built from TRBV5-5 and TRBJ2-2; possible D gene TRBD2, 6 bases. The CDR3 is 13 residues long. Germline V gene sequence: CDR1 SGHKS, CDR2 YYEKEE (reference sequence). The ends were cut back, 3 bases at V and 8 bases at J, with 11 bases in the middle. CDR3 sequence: CASSSMAGGELFF. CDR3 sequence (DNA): TGTGCCAGCAGCTCCATGGCGGGAGGGGAGCTGTTTTTT.

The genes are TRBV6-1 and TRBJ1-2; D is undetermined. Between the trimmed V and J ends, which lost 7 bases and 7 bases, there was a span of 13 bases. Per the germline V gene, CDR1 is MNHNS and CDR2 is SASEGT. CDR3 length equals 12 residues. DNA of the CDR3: TGTGCCAGCATGACGGGAGTGGGTGGCTACACCTTC. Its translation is CASMTGVGGYTF.

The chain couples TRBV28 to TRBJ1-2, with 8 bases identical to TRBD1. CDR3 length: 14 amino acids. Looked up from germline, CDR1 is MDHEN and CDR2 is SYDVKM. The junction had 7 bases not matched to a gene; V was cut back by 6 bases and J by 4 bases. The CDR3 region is CASSGAGGTYGYTF. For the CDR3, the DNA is TGTGCCAGCAGCGGTGCAGGGGGCACCTATGGCTACACCTTC.

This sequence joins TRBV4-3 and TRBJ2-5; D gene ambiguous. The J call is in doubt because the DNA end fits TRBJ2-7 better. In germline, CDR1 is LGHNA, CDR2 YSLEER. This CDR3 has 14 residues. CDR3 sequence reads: CASSQVGDSYEQYF. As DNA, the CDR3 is TGCGCCAGCAGCCAAGTCGGAGATTCCTACGAGCAGTACTTC.